This T cell receptor beta chain was sequenced in a study of T-cell reconstitution after alpha-beta-depleted transplantation in children. General study findings and limits: Surviving recipient T cells and thymic progenitors underlay high day-60 TCRbeta diversity in some patients.

TCRbeta library preparation incorporated unique molecular identifiers. TCRdb re-derived calls from the PCR reads in MiXCR, one entry per CDR3 protein. The sample has 45,000 to 50,000 distinct CDR3 sequences, around 53% seen once. Remarks on this clonotype: Its antigen is not known.

CDR1 is DFQATT and CDR2 is SNEGSKA in the germline V gene (reference sequence). The CDR3 loop spans 15 amino acids. V was clipped by 2 bases and J by 5 bases, with 18 bases between them. The receptor's source is a boy under three years old with SCID, due to receive a stem cell transplant. Sequences were derived from peripheral blood, sampled before TCRalphabeta/CD19-depleted stem cell transplant. This sequence joins TRBV20-1 and TRBJ2-5; D is tentatively TRBD1 or TRBD2 (5 bases each). CDR3 sequence reads: CSARRPAVDSETQYF. The DNA for the CDR3 is TGCAGTGCTAGAAGGCCAGCGGTCGACAGTGAGACCCAGTACTTC.